This paragraph covers one T cell receptor beta chain sequence. The sample comes from a study of blood T cell repertoires in COVID-19. Across the whole study: COVID-19 samples collected from the United States, Italy and Spain covered acute and convalescent phases. PBMCs, B-cell-depleted T cells, or T cells were the source of the cDNA or gDNA that made up the material.

Germline values: CDR1 KGHSH, CDR2 LQKENI. The germline V and J ends were trimmed by 6 bases and 2 bases, with 21 bases remaining between them. The CDR3 totals 17 residues. Original processing methods: Nucleated cell counts were estimated from reference gene primer amplification. Profiling relied on immunoSEQ multiplex PCR, and the TCRdb table lists in-frame clones only, not all of them. D and trimming were read from the DNA, whereas the V and J calls and clone size are those reported in that table. The sample consists of around 240,000 clones, 70% to 85% of them appearing once. The chain links TRBV18 to TRBJ2-3, with D possibly being TRBD2 (6 bases). The sample comprised peripheral blood. The TCR sequence derives from a woman older than 75 with acute or convalescent COVID-19. The CDR3 reads CASSRFGGEPATDTQYF. CDR3 coding DNA: TGTGCCAGCTCCCGCTTCGGGGGAGAGCCAGCCACAGATACGCAGTATTTT.